Shown below are 6 T cell receptor beta chains from a single sample sequenced in a study of post-analysis software for immune sequencing data. Study-wide points: TRBV5-6, TRBV5-1 and TRBV20-1 were among several TRBV segments more frequent in patients than controls.

No antigens are known for them. TCR beta cDNA libraries had unique molecular identifiers. TCRdb ran MiXCR on the PCR reads and lists one entry per CDR3 protein. Of about 260,000 distinct CDR3 sequences detected, 30% to 45% appear once; the ten largest clones hold around 4.8%. Sample: blood. All receptors come from a girl aged 5-17 years with multiple sclerosis.

The J gene is TRBJ2-5, the V gene TRBV4-1, with a tentative D call TRBD2 (6 bases). CDR1 MGHRA and CDR2 YSYEKL come from the germline V gene. Trimming shortened V by 2 bases and J by 1 base, and 17 bases separated the two germline ends. This CDR3 contains 17 residues. This CDR3 reads CASSQPTRVRGQETQYF. The CDR3 DNA reads as TGCGCCAGCAGCCAACCTACCCGGGTGCGGGGCCAAGAGACCCAGTACTTC.

This clonotype came up once. The chain is built from TRBV7-9 and TRBJ2-4; 10 positions agree with TRBD1. The CDR3 length is 16 residues. J lost 4 bases, V lost 5 bases, and 8 bases had no gene match. The germline CDR1 and CDR2 sequences are SEHNR and FQNEAQ (reference sequence). The CDR3, as DNA: TGTGCCAGCAGCCCTGGGACAGGGGCAATTAAAAACATTCAGTACTTC. Protein: CASSPGTGAIKNIQYF.

This sequence joins TRBV28 and TRBJ1-1; tentatively, D is TRBD1 (6 bases). The CDR3 length is 14 residues. Trimming left V 1 base short and J 5 bases short, with 11 bases between. CDR1 MDHEN and CDR2 SYDVKM come from the germline V gene. The CDR3 DNA sequence: TGTGCCAGCAGTTTATCCGGACAGTGGACTGAAGCTTTCTTT. The encoded protein is CASSLSGQWTEAFF.

This chain links TRBV15 with TRBJ2-7; D call uncertain. Germline V CDR1 and CDR2: LNHNV, YYDKDF (reference sequence). With 1 base removed from V and 3 bases from J, the gap between germline ends came to 7 bases. The CDR3 loop spans 13 amino acids. The CDR3: CATSRGRNYEQYF. The CDR3 coding sequence is TGTGCCACCAGCAGAGGCAGGAACTACGAGCAGTACTTC.

At least ten counts were recorded for this clonotype. The V and J genes are TRBV7-9 and TRBJ2-4, with a tentative D call TRBD1 (5 bases). V lost 5 bases and J lost 8, with 19 bases in between. The CDR3 is 15 residues long. The germline V gene encodes CDR1 SEHNR and CDR2 FQNEAQ (reference sequence). The CDR3 DNA reads as TGTGCCAGCAGCCCCAGGGCGCTAGGCGTGGACATTCAGTACTTC. It is translated as CASSPRALGVDIQYF.

This clonotype came up many times. The chain couples TRBV9 to TRBJ1-2; 11 nucleotides agree with TRBD1. Germline V gene data show CDR1 as SGDLS and CDR2 as YYNGEE. This CDR3 spans 14 amino acids. V dropped 5 bases and J dropped 4; count of bases not matched to a gene: 4. The CDR3 reads CASRGQGGSYGYTF. In DNA, the CDR3 is TGTGCCAGCAGGGGACAGGGGGGGAGCTATGGCTACACCTTC.